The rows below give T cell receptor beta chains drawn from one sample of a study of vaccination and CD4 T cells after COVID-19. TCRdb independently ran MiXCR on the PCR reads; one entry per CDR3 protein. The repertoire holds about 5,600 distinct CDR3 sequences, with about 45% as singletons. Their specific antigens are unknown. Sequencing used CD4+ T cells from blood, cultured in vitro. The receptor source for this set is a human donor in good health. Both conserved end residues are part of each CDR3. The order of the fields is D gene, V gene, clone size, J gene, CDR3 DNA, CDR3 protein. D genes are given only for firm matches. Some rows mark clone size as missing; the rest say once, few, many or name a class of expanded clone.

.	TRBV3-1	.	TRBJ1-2	TGTGCCAGCAGCCAAGGGAGGACATCACTCTGGACCTTC	CASSQGRTSLWTF
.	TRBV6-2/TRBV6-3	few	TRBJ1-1	TGTGCCAGCAACAGCATTCCAGGGAGAGGGAACACTGAAGCTTTCTTT	CASNSIPGRGNTEAFF
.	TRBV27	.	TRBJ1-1	TGTGCCAGCAGTTTATCGAGAGGAGCCAACACTGAAGCTTTCTTT	CASSLSRGANTEAFF
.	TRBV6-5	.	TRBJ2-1	TGTGCCAGCAGTTTTAATGAGCAGTTCTTC	CASSFNEQFF
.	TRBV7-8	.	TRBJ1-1	TGTGCCAGCAGCCTGGGGGCCCCCGGAGGGAGAGCTTTCTTT	CASSLGAPGGRAFF
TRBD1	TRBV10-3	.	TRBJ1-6	TGTGCCATCGGAATTGAGACAGGGCTCTATAATTCACCCCTCCACTTT	CAIGIETGLYNSPLHF
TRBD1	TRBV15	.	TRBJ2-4	TGTGCCACCATGGGACAGGGGGTTGAAGAAAACATTCAGTACTTC	CATMGQGVEENIQYF
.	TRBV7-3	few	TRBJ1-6	TGTGCCAGCAGCGGGACACCTAATTCACCCCTCCACTTT	CASSGTPNSPLHF
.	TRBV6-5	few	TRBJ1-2	TGTGCCAGCAGTTTACAGGGCATTGGCTACACCTTC	CASSLQGIGYTF
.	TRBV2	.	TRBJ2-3	TGTGCCAGCAGGAACGGAGGGACCGATACGCAGTATTTT	CASRNGGTDTQYF
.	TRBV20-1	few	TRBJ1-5	TGCAGTGCTAGAGCCGGGGGGTCGGGGCCAAATCAGCCCCAGCATTTT	CSARAGGSGPNQPQHF
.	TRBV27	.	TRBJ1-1	TGTGCCAGTTCCCTGAGGGCAGCTTCGAACACTGAAGCTTTCTTT	CASSLRAASNTEAFF
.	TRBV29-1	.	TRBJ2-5	TGCAGCGTTGAAAAGGTCAGGGGGACCCAGTACTTC	CSVEKVRGTQYF
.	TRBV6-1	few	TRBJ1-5	TGTGCCAGCAGGCCTCAAGAGGGGGGCAATCAGCCCCAGCATTTT	CASRPQEGGNQPQHF
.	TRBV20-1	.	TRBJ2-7	TGCAGTGCTAGTCGAGCGGAACAGGGAGCGTACGAGCAGTACTTC	CSASRAEQGAYEQYF
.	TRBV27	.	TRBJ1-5	TGTGCCAGCAGGGCGGGGCGACAGCCCCAGCATTTT	CASRAGRQPQHF
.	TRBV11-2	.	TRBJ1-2	TGTGCCAGCAGCTACGGACAGCTCTATGGCTACACCTTC	CASSYGQLYGYTF
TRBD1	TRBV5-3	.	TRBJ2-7	TGTGCCAGAAGCCCCGGGACAGGGAACCGCGTGCAGTACTTC	CARSPGTGNRVQYF